This T cell receptor (beta chain) was found in a study of shared clonotypes between healthy human individuals. Study-level information: Donors had three CD4 naive, three CD4 memory, two CD8 naive and one CD8 memory plate apiece.

About this clone itself: The antigen is undetermined.

The CDR3 has 16 amino acids. V was clipped by 2 bases and J by 9 bases, with 17 bases between them. CDR1 is MNHNS, CDR2 SASEGT, per germline. Clones were read by immunoSEQ multiplex PCR, and TCRdb kept only the in-frame ones, dropping some. The sample shows over 2 million clones, about 95% of them seen only once. Study-level results: Sharing across four donors was highest in naive CD4 (roughly 5%) and lowest in memory CD8 (roughly 0.4%).

Cells designated naive CD8 were CD45RO-negative and were positively selected for CCR7, with terminally differentiated effector memory CD45RA+ cells excluded. The chain combines TRBV6-1 with TRBJ1-6, with D maybe TRBD1 (5 bases). This sequence was found in a man between 18 and 35 years old in good health. Sequencing was done on a sample of naive CD8+ T cells sorted from blood. The CDR3 spells CASSELVQGGLSPLHF. The CDR3 DNA sequence: TGTGCCAGCAGTGAACTGGTGCAGGGAGGGCTTTCACCCCTCCACTTT.